The present T cell receptor (beta chain) was sequenced within a study of vaccination and CD4 T cells after COVID-19. Study-wide background: SARS-CoV-2, HCoV-NL63, HCoV-OC43 and HCoV-229E supplied the overlapping spike peptides used to stimulate cells.

Study results and caveats: The appearance of a median about 88% of reactive clones in convalescent patients occurred only post-vaccination. From roughly 21 to 40, the median of SARS-CoV-2-reactive clonotypes rose without reaching significance.

Treatment denoted: approximately 11-day PBMC culture with coronavirus spike peptide pools or control peptides (ViraFEST assay). The CDR3 contains 14 residues. Trimming removed 5 bases from V and 5 bases from J, with 13 bases in between. Germline loops: CDR1 MNHEY, CDR2 SVGEGT. The assay that was used to sequence DNA from cultured CD4+ T cells was the Oncomine TCR Beta short-read assay. MiXCR was run by TCRdb on the PCR reads, yielding one entry per CDR3 protein. The sample shows 13,000 to 15,000 distinct CDR3 sequences, roughly 30% of them seen only once. A word on this clonotype: The antigen remains undetermined.

V and J are TRBV6-2 or TRBV6-3 and TRBJ2-1; D is perhaps TRBD1 or TRBD2 (5 bases each). The sequence came from a human donor who had recovered from COVID-19. Specimen: CD4+ T cells from blood, cultured in vitro, collected after SARS-CoV-2 vaccination. The CDR3 DNA reads as TGTGCCAGCAGTCCCGGGACCCCTGACAATGAGCAGTTCTTC. It specifies CASSPGTPDNEQFF.